Below are 30 T cell receptor beta chains sequenced from a single sample in a study of response to subunit inactivated influenza vaccine. TCRdb processed the RT-PCR reads anew with MiXCR; each CDR3 protein has one entry. This table holds about 540,000 distinct CDR3 sequences, around 21% found once. These same records also appear under a second study, on T cells expressing NK-cell markers. That source adds: The cDNA for TCR beta came from 5'RACE template switching with UMIs.

The material sequenced was CD4+ T cells sorted from PBMCs, taken roughly 12 days after vaccination. These receptors all come from a man aged 50 or older who received an inactivated influenza vaccine.

This clonotype has just a few counts. The chain is built from TRBV7-8 and TRBJ2-2; D gene uncertain. Trimming removed 2 bases at V and 3 bases at J, with 13 bases between. Germline-derived CDR1 and CDR2 are SGHVS and FQNEAQ. This CDR3 region has 16 residues. The chain's CDR3 is CASSLLVGFDTGELFF. CDR3 sequence (DNA): TGTGCCAGCAGCTTATTGGTGGGGTTCGACACCGGGGAGCTGTTTTTT.

The V and J genes are TRBV3-1 and TRBJ2-2; possibly TRBD2 for D (5 bases). Germline CDR1 and CDR2: LGHDT and YNNKEL (reference sequence). The CDR3 has 18 amino acids. The V gene lost 0 bases and the J gene lost 5 bases, with 19 bases spanning the gap. The CDR3 DNA is TGTGCCAGCAGCCAAGACGGGATGGCGGGCCGGAGGACCGGGGAGCTGTTTTTT. Encoded protein: CASSQDGMAGRRTGELFF.

The chain joins TRBV5-5 to TRBJ2-1, with 13 bases matching TRBD2. CDR1 and CDR2 from the germline V gene are SGHKS and YYEKEE (reference sequence). The CDR3 is 13 amino acids. V gave up 0 bases and J gave up 16 bases; unmatched junction bases: 4. CDR3 nucleotides: TGTGCCAGCAGCTTGGGGACTAGCGGGAGTAACTTCTTC. It encodes CASSLGTSGSNFF.

The chain carries TRBV4-3 and TRBJ2-3, with TRBD2 matching over 7 bases. Trimming at V came to 8 bases and at J to 5 bases, leaving 10 bases not matched to a gene. Germline V lookup: CDR1 LGHNA, CDR2 YSLEER. The CDR3 extends over 14 amino acids. The CDR3: CASLGGRAGDTQYF. CDR3 coding DNA: TGCGCCAGCCTCGGGGGGAGGGCAGGAGATACGCAGTATTTT.

The genes are TRBV10-3 and TRBJ2-5; 8 bases match TRBD2. The CDR3 totals 21 residues. Germline loops: CDR1 ENHRY, CDR2 SYGVKD. J lost 1 base, V lost 6 bases, and 25 bases had no gene match. The DNA of the CDR3 is TGTGCCATCAGCCGCCCCCTGAGTAGCGGGACCTCTCGAACGTTCCAAGAGACCCAGTACTTC. Its translation is CAISRPLSSGTSRTFQETQYF.

This clonotype was observed a handful of times. The chain couples TRBV29-1 to TRBJ1-1; a possible D gene is TRBD1 (5 bases). From germline, CDR1 is SQVTM and CDR2 ANQGSEA. The V gene lost 4 bases and the J gene lost 1 base, with 10 bases spanning the gap. This CDR3 is 13 amino acids long. The CDR3: CSVAPQANTEAFF. CDR3 nucleotides: TGCAGCGTTGCACCACAGGCGAACACTGAAGCTTTCTTT.

J is TRBJ2-4 and V is TRBV15; possibly TRBD1 or TRBD2 for D (5 bases each). V was clipped by 4 bases and J by 11 bases, with 21 bases between them. Germline assignment: CDR1 LNHNV and CDR2 YYDKDF (reference sequence). The CDR3 has 15 residues. CDR3 sequence: CATSTGSSRQGLQYF. CDR3 sequence (DNA): TGTGCCACCAGCACGGGGTCATCACGGCAGGGTCTTCAGTACTTC.

The chain is built from TRBV20-1 and TRBJ2-5; unclear D gene. Deletions cut 0 bases from V and 5 bases from J, with 13 bases between. Germline V CDR1 and CDR2: DFQATT, SNEGSKA (reference sequence). This CDR3 contains 14 residues. The CDR3 DNA reads TGCAGTGCTAGAGATCAAGCTATAGGGGAGACCCAGTACTTC. Translating it yields CSARDQAIGETQYF.

This clonotype was seen ten or more times. The chain combines TRBV20-1 with TRBJ2-4, with 7 bases fitting TRBD2. Germline assignment: CDR1 DFQATT and CDR2 SNEGSKA (reference sequence). V lost 2 bases and J lost 4; bases outside the gene matches: 5. The length of the CDR3 is 14 residues. The CDR3: CSARPQAGKNIQYF. The DNA for the CDR3 is TGCAGTGCTAGACCCCAAGCGGGAAAAAACATTCAGTACTTC.

This clonotype showed up just a few times. This sequence joins TRBV10-3 and TRBJ2-1; D ambiguous. Trimming removed 3 bases at V and 2 bases at J, with 11 bases between. The CDR3 spans 15 residues. Germline CDR1 reads ENHRY; CDR2 reads SYGVKD. The CDR3 sequence is CAISDGGQAYNEQFF. CDR3 DNA sequence: TGTGCCATCAGTGATGGTGGGCAGGCCTACAATGAGCAGTTCTTC.

This clonotype was seen a few times. This chain connects TRBV20-1 to TRBJ1-1, with D possibly matching TRBD1 (5 bases). The V gene lost 0 bases and the J gene lost 10 bases, with 18 bases spanning the gap. Germline V gene lookup returns CDR1 DFQATT and CDR2 SNEGSKA (reference sequence). The CDR3 is made up of 14 amino acids. As DNA, the CDR3 is TGCAGTGCTAGAGATTTTAACCCGACAGTTCGAGCTTTCTTT. Its protein is CSARDFNPTVRAFF.

The rearrangement links TRBV28 to TRBJ1-2, with D possibly matching TRBD1 (6 bases). V gave up 7 bases and J gave up 8 bases, with 14 bases separating them. The CDR3 contains 12 residues. CDR1 and CDR2 (germline): MDHEN, SYDVKM. CDR3 amino acids: CASTTGAIGYTF. The CDR3 DNA reads TGTGCCAGCACAACGGGGGCGATAGGCTACACCTTC.

Only a few counts were recorded for this clonotype. The chain carries TRBV18 and TRBJ2-3; D gene ambiguous. The CDR3 is made up of 15 amino acids. V lost 0 bases, J lost 3 bases, and 10 bases lay in between. Germline V lookup: CDR1 KGHSH, CDR2 LQKENI. The CDR3 reads CASSPPSVGTDTQYF. CDR3 DNA sequence: TGTGCCAGCTCACCACCCAGCGTTGGGACAGATACGCAGTATTTT.

The chain combines TRBV20-1 with TRBJ1-5; D might be TRBD1 (5 bases). The germline V gene has CDR1 DFQATT and CDR2 SNEGSKA (reference sequence). The V gene lost 6 bases and the J gene lost 2 bases, with 11 bases spanning the gap. The CDR3 runs 13 residues. CDR3 in DNA: TGCAGTGCCGGGGCGGGGGGCAATCAGCCCCAGCATTTT. Translating it yields CSAGAGGNQPQHF.

This clonotype appeared a few times. V and J are TRBV4-3 and TRBJ2-2; D not resolved. The CDR3 consists of 15 residues. V shed 2 bases and J shed 7 bases, with 14 bases lying between them. The germline V gene encodes CDR1 LGHNA and CDR2 YSLEER. The CDR3 is CASSQILGIGGELFF. CDR3 DNA sequence: TGCGCCAGCAGCCAAATTTTGGGTATTGGCGGGGAGCTGTTTTTT.

This chain connects TRBV19 to TRBJ2-3, with D possibly TRBD1 on 6 matching bases. The CDR3 loop spans 14 amino acids. V was clipped by 6 bases and J by 4 bases, with 14 bases between them. Germline CDR1 and CDR2: LNHDA and SQIVND (reference sequence). CDR3: CASSQQGNADTQYF. The CDR3 DNA follows: TGTGCCAGTAGCCAACAGGGTAATGCAGATACGCAGTATTTT. The whole variable domain, filled in from reference TRBV19 and TRBJ2-3, reads DGGITQSPKYLFRKEGQNVTLSCEQNLNHDAMYWYRQDPGQGLRLIYYSQIVNDFQKGDIAEGYSVSREKKESFPLTVTSAQKNPTAFYLCASSQQGNADTQYFGPGTRLTVL.

The rearrangement uses TRBV25-1 and TRBJ2-2; 7 bases line up with TRBD2. The germline V gene has CDR1 MGHDK and CDR2 SYGVNS. V lost 1 base and J lost 0; bases outside the gene matches: 5. The CDR3 loop spans 17 amino acids. The CDR3 sequence is CASSEWETSPNTGELFF. The CDR3 coding sequence is TGTGCCAGCAGTGAATGGGAGACTAGCCCGAACACCGGGGAGCTGTTTTTT.

This rearrangement joins TRBV29-1 to TRBJ2-1; no firm D call. Germline lookup yields CDR1 SQVTM and CDR2 ANQGSEA. Trimming pared 0 bases from V and 9 bases from J, leaving 6 bases between. The CDR3 extends over 11 amino acids. CDR3 region: CSVEDPSEQFF. Here the CDR3 DNA reads TGCAGCGTTGAAGATCCTAGTGAGCAGTTCTTC.

Many counts were recorded for this clonotype. The rearrangement links TRBV7-2 to TRBJ2-1; possible D gene TRBD2, 5 bases. Germline CDR1 and CDR2: SGHTA and FQGNSA. V was clipped by 0 bases and J by 3 bases, with 9 bases between them. The CDR3 has 15 amino acids. DNA of the CDR3: TGTGCCAGCAGCTTAGCGGGAGTCGGCTACAATGAGCAGTTCTTC. This translates into CASSLAGVGYNEQFF.

This clonotype was counted only a few times. V gene TRBV5-1 combines with J gene TRBJ2-4, with D perhaps given as TRBD1 or TRBD2 (6 bases each). The CDR3 totals 16 residues. V gave up 2 bases and J gave up 0 bases, with 12 bases separating them. Germline V gene sequence: CDR1 SGHRS, CDR2 YFSETQ. CDR3 loop: CASSFQGREAKNIQYF. The CDR3, as DNA: TGCGCCAGCAGCTTCCAGGGGCGGGAAGCCAAAAACATTCAGTACTTC. Combining the CDR3 with reference TRBV5-1 and TRBJ2-4 gives the whole variable domain KAGVTQTPRYLIKTRGQQVTLSCSPISGHRSVSWYQQTPGQGLQFLFEYFSETQRNKGNFPGRFSGRQFSNSRSEMNVSTLELGDSALYLCASSFQGREAKNIQYFGAGTRLSVL.

The chain carries TRBV5-1 and TRBJ2-3, with 14 positions matching TRBD2. The ends lost 1 base at V and 4 bases at J; junction bases unmatched: 8. CDR3 length equals 18 residues. Germline V gene sequence: CDR1 SGHRS, CDR2 YFSETQ. CDR3 loop: CASSLRGTSGGLSDTQYF. The CDR3, as DNA: TGCGCCAGCAGCTTGAGAGGGACTAGCGGGGGATTATCAGATACGCAGTATTTT.

The chain is built from TRBV3-1 and TRBJ2-3, with 9 positions matching TRBD2. Trimming removed 2 bases from V and 2 bases from J; junction bases left unmatched: 5. In germline, CDR1 is LGHDT, CDR2 YNNKEL (reference sequence). There are 16 residues in the CDR3. Here the CDR3 DNA reads TGTGCCAGCAGCCAATTGCCTAGCGGGGTCACAGATACGCAGTATTTT. Translated, it gives CASSQLPSGVTDTQYF.

Many counts were recorded for this clonotype. This chain joins TRBV12-3 or TRBV12-4 and TRBJ2-1; no definite D call. Between the trimmed V and J ends, which lost 3 bases and 9 bases, there was a span of 3 bases. The CDR3 covers 10 residues. The chain's CDR3 is CASSLREQFF. The CDR3 DNA reads TGTGCCAGCAGTTTGCGTGAGCAGTTCTTC.

The chain couples TRBV7-9 to TRBJ2-2; D is undetermined. V was pared by 2 bases and J by 1 base, with 8 bases between. CDR3 size: 15 residues. Germline-derived CDR1 and CDR2 are SEHNR and FQNEAQ (reference sequence). The CDR3 here is CASSLFQQNTGELFF. Written as DNA, the CDR3 is TGTGCCAGCAGCTTATTTCAACAGAACACCGGGGAGCTGTTTTTT.

The rearrangement joins TRBV19 to TRBJ2-1; 9 nucleotides align to TRBD2. This CDR3 is 17 amino acids long. The V segment lost 4 bases and the J segment 1 base; nucleotides outside the gene matches: 8. CDR1 is LNHDA, CDR2 SQIVND, per germline (reference sequence). CDR3 nucleotide sequence: TGTGCCAGTAGTACCGGATCGGGACTAGCTTCCTACAATGAGCAGTTCTTC. This gives the protein CASSTGSGLASYNEQFF.

J is TRBJ1-1 and V is TRBV7-9, with 7 bases aligning to TRBD1. CDR1 is SEHNR and CDR2 is FQNEAQ in the germline V gene (reference sequence). The CDR3 runs 15 residues. V lost 5 bases to trimming and J lost 5 bases; unmatched junction nucleotides: 11. The CDR3 DNA is TGTGCCAGCAGCCTCATCCCCAACAGGGGTACTGAAGCTTTCTTT. Translating it yields CASSLIPNRGTEAFF.

This clonotype was observed at least ten times. A read error may account for a junction end that differs from germline. The gene calls are TRBV29-1 and TRBJ2-5; 13 bases agree with TRBD2. CDR3 length: 11 amino acids. Per germline, CDR1 SQVTM and CDR2 ANQGSEA. CDR3 nucleotide sequence: TGCAGCGTTGACCATGTGGGACTAGCGGGATTC. Translation gives CSVDHVGLAGF.

As for this clonotype: A junction end diverges from the germline sequence, so it may reflect a read error. The J gene is TRBJ2-1, the V gene TRBV20-1; D is unresolved. From germline, CDR1 is DFQATT and CDR2 SNEGSKA (reference sequence). This CDR3 contains 15 residues. As DNA, the CDR3 is TGCAGTGCTAGAAACCCCAGTAACTCCTACAATGTGCAGTTCTTC. It codes for CSARNPSNSYNVQFF.

The rearrangement joins TRBV7-2 to TRBJ1-5, with D possibly matching TRBD1 (5 bases). This CDR3 is 14 amino acids long. The V and J ends lost 2 bases and 7 bases respectively, with 12 bases between them. The germline gives CDR1 SGHTA, CDR2 FQGNSA. CDR3 protein: CASSLTGRGQPQHF. Written as DNA, the CDR3 is TGTGCCAGCAGCTTAACCGGGAGGGGACAGCCCCAGCATTTT.

The J gene is TRBJ2-1, the V gene TRBV12-3 or TRBV12-4, with TRBD1 as a possible D gene (6 bases). Trimming pared 2 bases from V and 12 bases from J, leaving 20 bases between. The CDR3 runs to 15 residues. CDR3 bases: TGTGCCAGCAGTTTATCCAGGGGCGCGGCGGGCGGGCAGTTCTTC. This encodes CASSLSRGAAGGQFF.